A single T cell receptor beta chain is shown here with its context. The CDR3 has 14 residues. V was clipped by 6 bases and J by 5 bases, with 16 bases between them. Germline CDR1 reads LNHDA; CDR2 reads SQIVND (reference sequence). These data come from a study of cytomegalovirus exposure and HLA in healthy donors. Study information: A previous analysis identified 117 million unique TCR beta sequences derived from roughly 190 million T cells.

PCR amplification relied on 60 Vbeta primers (plus 13 Jbeta primers). Clones were sequenced by immunoSEQ multiplex PCR, and TCRdb holds only the in-frame ones, with some missing. The sample lists 150,000 to 200,000 clones, roughly 77% seen once, with roughly 7.1% in the top ten. The sequenced sample was PBMCs. The source of this sequence is a woman between 40 and 55 years old in good health and CMV-seropositive. The chain recombines TRBV19 with TRBJ2-5, with D tentatively TRBD2 (6 bases). The CDR3 sequence is CASRYGGGTETQYF. CDR3 DNA: TGTGCCAGTAGGTATGGCGGCGGGACGGAGACCCAGTACTTC.